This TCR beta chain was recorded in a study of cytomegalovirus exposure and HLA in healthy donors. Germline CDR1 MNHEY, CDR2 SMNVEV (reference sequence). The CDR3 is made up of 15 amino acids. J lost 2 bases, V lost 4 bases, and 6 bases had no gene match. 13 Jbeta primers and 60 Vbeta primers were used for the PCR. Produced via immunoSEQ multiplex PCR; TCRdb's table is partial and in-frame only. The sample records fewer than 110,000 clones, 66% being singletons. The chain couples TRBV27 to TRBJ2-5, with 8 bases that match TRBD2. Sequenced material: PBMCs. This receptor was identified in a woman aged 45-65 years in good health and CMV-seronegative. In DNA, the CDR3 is TGTGCCAGCAGTTCCCGAGCGGGGGTACAAGAGACCCAGTACTTC. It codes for CASSSRAGVQETQYF.